A single sample gave rise to the 4 T cell receptor beta chains below, sequenced in a study of glioma-infiltrating T cells. Using RNA template, CDR3s of TCR alpha and beta were amplified with iRepertoire arm-PCR. TCRdb analysed the multiplex PCR reads with MiXCR anew, one entry per CDR3 protein. This sample has about 130,000 distinct CDR3 sequences, with 24% found just once. The specimen sequenced was glioma tissue, nonneoplastic brain tissue, or PBMCs (not recorded which). Source of these receptors: a human donor with low-grade glioma or glioblastoma, undergoing nonglioma brain surgery, or in good health (not recorded which).

Points on this clonotype: It may be a read error: a sequence one base away is much more abundant. The gene calls are TRBV24-1 and TRBJ1-1, with D possibly TRBD1 on 6 matching bases. Germline V gives CDR1 KGHDR, CDR2 SFDVKD. This CDR3 spans 14 amino acids. The germline V and J ends were trimmed by 4 bases and 1 base, with 9 bases remaining between them. The CDR3 sequence: CATSDTTGNTEAFF. CDR3 DNA sequence: TGTGCCACCAGTGACACGACAGGGAACACTGAAGCTTTCTTT.

J is TRBJ2-3 and V is TRBV19; 15 bases agree with TRBD2. The J segment lost 2 bases and the V segment lost 3 bases, leaving 6 bases of the junction unmatched. Germline CDR1 reads LNHDA; CDR2 reads SQIVND (reference sequence). This CDR3 has 18 residues. The CDR3 bases are TGTGCCAGTAGTATCCTTGGGACTAGCGGGGGGCTCACAGATACGCAGTATTTT. Protein: CASSILGTSGGLTDTQYF.

V is TRBV12-3 or TRBV12-4 and J is TRBJ2-1; 9 bases are shared with TRBD2. The trim removed 8 bases at V and 4 bases at J, leaving 6 bases unmatched. The CDR3 spans 14 residues. CDR3 in DNA: TGTGCCAGCCGGACTAGCGCGTTTTACAATGAGCAGTTCTTC. This sequence encodes CASRTSAFYNEQFF.

CDR3 nucleotide sequence: TGTGCCAGCCGGGACATCGAGACCTCTGGAAACACCATATATTTT. Translating it yields CASRDIETSGNTIYF. J is TRBJ1-3 and V is TRBV6-6; tentatively, D is TRBD1 (6 bases). The CDR3 is made up of 15 amino acids. Trimming took 8 bases from V and 0 from J, leaving 14 bases between them. Per the germline V gene, CDR1 is MNHNY and CDR2 is SVGAGI (reference sequence).